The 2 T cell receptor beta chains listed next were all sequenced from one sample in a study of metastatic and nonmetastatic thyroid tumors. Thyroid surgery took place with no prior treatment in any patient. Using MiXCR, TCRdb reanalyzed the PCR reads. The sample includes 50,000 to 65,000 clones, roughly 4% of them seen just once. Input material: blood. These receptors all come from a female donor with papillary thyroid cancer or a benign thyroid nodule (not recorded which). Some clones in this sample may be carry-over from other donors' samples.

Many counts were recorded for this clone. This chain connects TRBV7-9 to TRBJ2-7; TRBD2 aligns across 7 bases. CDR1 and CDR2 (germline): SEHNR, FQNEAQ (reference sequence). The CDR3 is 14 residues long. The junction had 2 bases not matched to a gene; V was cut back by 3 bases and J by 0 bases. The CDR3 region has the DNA TGTGCCAGCAGCTTTCCGGGAGGCTCCTACGAGCAGTACTTC. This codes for CASSFPGGSYEQYF.

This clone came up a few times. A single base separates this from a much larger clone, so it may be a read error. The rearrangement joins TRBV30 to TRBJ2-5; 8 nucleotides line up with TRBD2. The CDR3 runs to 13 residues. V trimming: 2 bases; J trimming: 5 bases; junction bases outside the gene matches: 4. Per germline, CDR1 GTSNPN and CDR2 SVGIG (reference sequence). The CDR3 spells CAWSSGGDETQYF. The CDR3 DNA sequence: TGTGCCTGGAGTAGCGGGGGAGATGAGACCCAGTACTTC.